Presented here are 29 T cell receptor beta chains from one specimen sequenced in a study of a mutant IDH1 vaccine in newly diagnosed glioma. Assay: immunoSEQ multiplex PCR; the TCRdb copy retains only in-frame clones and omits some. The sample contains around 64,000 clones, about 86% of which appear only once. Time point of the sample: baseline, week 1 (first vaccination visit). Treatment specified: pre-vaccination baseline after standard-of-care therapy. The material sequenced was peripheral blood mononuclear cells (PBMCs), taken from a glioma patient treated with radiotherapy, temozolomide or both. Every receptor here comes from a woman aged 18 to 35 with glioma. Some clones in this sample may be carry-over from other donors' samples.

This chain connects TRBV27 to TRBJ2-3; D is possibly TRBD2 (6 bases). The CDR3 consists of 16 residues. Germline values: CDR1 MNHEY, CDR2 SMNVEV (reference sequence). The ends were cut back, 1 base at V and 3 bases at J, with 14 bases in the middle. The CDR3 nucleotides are TGTGCCAGCAGTTTATTTAGGCAGGAGGGAACAGATACGCAGTATTTT. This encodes CASSLFRQEGTDTQYF.

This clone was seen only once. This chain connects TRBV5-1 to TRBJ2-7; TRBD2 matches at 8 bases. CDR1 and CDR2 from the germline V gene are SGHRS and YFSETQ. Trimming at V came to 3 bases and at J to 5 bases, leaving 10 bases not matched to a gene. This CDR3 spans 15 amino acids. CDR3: CASSSPGTRSHEQYF. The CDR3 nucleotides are TGCGCCAGCAGCTCCCCCGGGACTAGGAGCCACGAGCAGTACTTC.

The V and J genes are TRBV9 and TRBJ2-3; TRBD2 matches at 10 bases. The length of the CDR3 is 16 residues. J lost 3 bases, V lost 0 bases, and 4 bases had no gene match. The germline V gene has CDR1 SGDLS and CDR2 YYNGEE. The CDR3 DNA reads TGTGCCAGCAGCGTAGAAGCGGGGGGGGTGACAGATACGCAGTATTTT. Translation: CASSVEAGGVTDTQYF. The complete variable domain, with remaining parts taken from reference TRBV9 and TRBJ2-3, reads DSGVTQTPKHLITATGQRVTLRCSPRSGDLSVYWYQQSLDQGLQFLIQYYNGEERAKGNILERFSAQQFPDLHSELNLSSLELGDSALYFCASSVEAGGVTDTQYFGPGTRLTVL.

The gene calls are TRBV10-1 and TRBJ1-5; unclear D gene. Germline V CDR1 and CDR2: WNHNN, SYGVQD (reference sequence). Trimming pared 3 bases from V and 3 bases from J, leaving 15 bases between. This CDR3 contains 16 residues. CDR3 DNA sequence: TGCGCCAGCAGTGAAATTCATTCCGGGCCCAATCAGCCCCAGCATTTT. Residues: CASSEIHSGPNQPQHF.

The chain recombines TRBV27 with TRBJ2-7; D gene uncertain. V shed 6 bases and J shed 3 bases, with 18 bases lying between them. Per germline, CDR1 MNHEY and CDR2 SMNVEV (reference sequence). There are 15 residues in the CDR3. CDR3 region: CASSPHTAPIYEQYF. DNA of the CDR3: TGTGCCAGCAGCCCCCACACAGCCCCTATCTACGAGCAGTACTTC.

The CDR3 DNA reads TGTGCCAGCGGGACAGGGGTTCGAGAGACCCAGTACTTC. Translation gives CASGTGVRETQYF. The chain combines TRBV6-1 with TRBJ2-5; TRBD1 matches 10 bases. V gave up 8 bases and J gave up 4 bases; unmatched junction bases: 4. Germline V lookup: CDR1 MNHNS, CDR2 SASEGT. This CDR3 is built from 13 residues.

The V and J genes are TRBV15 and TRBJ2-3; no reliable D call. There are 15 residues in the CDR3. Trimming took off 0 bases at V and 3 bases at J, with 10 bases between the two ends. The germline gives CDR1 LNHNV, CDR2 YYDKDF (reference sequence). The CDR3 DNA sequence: TGTGCCACCAGCAGAGATCCTAGGGTTACAGATACGCAGTATTTT. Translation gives CATSRDPRVTDTQYF.

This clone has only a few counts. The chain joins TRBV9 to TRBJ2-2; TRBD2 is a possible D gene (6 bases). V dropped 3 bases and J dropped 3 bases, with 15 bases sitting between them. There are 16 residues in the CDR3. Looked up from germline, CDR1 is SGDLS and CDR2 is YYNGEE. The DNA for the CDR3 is TGTGCCAGCAGCGGCTCCGGGACTGGGGACACCGGGGAGCTGTTTTTT. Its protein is CASSGSGTGDTGELFF.

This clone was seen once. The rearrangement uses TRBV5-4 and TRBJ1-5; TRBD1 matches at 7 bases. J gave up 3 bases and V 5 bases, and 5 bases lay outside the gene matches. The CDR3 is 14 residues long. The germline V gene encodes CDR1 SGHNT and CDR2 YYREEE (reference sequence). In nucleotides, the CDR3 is TGTGCCAGCAGTTCAGACAGGGACAATCAGCCCCAGCATTTT. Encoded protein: CASSSDRDNQPQHF.

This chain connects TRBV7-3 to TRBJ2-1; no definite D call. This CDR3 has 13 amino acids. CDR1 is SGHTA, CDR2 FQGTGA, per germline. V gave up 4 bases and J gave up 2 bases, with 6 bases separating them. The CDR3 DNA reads TGTGCCAGCAGCTCTCTTACCTACAATGAGCAGTTCTTC. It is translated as CASSSLTYNEQFF.

The CDR3 loop is CASSQDPGQGAEKLFF. CDR3 in DNA: TGCGCCAGCAGCCAAGATCCGGGACAGGGGGCTGAGAAACTGTTTTTT. The chain joins TRBV4-1 to TRBJ1-4, with 12 bases lining up with TRBD1. Germline CDR1 is MGHRA and CDR2 is YSYEKL. The CDR3 is 16 residues long. Trimming cost V 0 bases and J 11 bases; bases outside gene matches: 7.

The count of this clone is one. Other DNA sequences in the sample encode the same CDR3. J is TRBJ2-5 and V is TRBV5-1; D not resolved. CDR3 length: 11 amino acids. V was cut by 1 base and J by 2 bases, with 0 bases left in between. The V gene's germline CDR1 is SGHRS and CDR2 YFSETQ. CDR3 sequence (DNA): TGCGCCAGCAGCTTGCAAGAGACCCAGTACTTC. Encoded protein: CASSLQETQYF.

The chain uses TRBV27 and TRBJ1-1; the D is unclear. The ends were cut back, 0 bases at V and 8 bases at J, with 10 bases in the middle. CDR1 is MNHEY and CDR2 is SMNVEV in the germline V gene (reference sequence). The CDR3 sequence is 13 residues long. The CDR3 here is CASSLSMMGEAFF. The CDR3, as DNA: TGTGCCAGCAGTTTATCGATGATGGGAGAAGCTTTCTTT.

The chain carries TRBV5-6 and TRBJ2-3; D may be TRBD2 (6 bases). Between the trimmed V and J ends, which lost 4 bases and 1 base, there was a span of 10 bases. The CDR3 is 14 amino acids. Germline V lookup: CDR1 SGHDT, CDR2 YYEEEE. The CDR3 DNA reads TGTGCCAGCAGCCGACTAGAAGGCACAGATACGCAGTATTTT. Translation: CASSRLEGTDTQYF.

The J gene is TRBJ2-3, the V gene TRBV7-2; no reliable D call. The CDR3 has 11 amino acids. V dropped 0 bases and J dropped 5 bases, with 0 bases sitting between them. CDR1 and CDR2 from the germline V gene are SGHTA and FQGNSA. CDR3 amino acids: CASSLADTQYF. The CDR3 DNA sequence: TGTGCCAGCAGCTTAGCAGATACGCAGTATTTT. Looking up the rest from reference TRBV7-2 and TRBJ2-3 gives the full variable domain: GAGVSQSPSNKVTEKGKDVELRCDPISGHTALYWYRQSLGQGLEFLIYFQGNSAPDKSGLPSDRFSAERTGGSVSTLTIQRTQQEDSAVYLCASSLADTQYFGPGTRLTVL.

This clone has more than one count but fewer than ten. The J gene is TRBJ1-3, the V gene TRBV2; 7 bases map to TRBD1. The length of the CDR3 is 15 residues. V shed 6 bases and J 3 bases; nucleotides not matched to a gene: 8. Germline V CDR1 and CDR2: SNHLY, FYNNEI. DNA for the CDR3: TGTGCCAGCAGAGATCGGACAGGTCTTGGAAACACCATATATTTT. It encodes CASRDRTGLGNTIYF. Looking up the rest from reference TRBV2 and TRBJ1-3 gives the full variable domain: EPEVTQTPSHQVTQMGQEVILRCVPISNHLYFYWYRQILGQKVEFLVSFYNNEISEKSEIFDDQFSVERPDGSNFTLKIRSTKLEDSAMYFCASRDRTGLGNTIYFGEGSWLTVV.

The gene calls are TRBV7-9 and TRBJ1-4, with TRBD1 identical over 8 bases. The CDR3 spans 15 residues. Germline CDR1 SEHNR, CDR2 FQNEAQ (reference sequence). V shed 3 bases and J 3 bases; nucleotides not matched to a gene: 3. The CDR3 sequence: CASSFPTGANEKLFF. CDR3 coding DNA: TGTGCCAGCAGCTTTCCGACAGGGGCTAATGAAAAACTGTTTTTT.

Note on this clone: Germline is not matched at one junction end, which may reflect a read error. CDR3 region: CASSYPDREAQYF. Here the CDR3 DNA reads TGTGCCAGCAGTTACCCGGACAGAGAGGCCCAGTACTTC. The chain links TRBV6-5 to TRBJ2-5, with D possibly TRBD1 on 6 matching bases. Germline CDR1 and CDR2: MNHEY and SVGAGI. The CDR3 totals 13 residues.

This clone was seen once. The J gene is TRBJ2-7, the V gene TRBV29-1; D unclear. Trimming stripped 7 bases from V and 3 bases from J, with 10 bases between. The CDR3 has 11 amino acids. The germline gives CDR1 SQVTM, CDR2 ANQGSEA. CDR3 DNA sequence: TGCAGCGCCCTATATAGCTACGAGCAGTACTTC. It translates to CSALYSYEQYF.

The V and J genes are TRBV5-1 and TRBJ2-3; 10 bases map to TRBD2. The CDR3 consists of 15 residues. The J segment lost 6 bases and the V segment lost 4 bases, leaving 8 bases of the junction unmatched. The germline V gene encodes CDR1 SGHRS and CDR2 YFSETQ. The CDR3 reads CASSPASGGGDTQYF. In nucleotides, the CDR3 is TGCGCCAGCAGCCCCGCTAGCGGGGGCGGGGATACGCAGTATTTT. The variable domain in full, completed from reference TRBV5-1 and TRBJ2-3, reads KAGVTQTPRYLIKTRGQQVTLSCSPISGHRSVSWYQQTPGQGLQFLFEYFSETQRNKGNFPGRFSGRQFSNSRSEMNVSTLELGDSALYLCASSPASGGGDTQYFGPGTRLTVL.

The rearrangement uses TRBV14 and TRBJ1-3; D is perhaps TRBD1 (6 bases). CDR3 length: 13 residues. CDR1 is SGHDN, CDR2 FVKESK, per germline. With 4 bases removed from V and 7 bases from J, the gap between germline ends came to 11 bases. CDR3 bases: TGTGCCAGCAGCCGCCTGGGGGCGAACACCATATATTTT. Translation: CASSRLGANTIYF.

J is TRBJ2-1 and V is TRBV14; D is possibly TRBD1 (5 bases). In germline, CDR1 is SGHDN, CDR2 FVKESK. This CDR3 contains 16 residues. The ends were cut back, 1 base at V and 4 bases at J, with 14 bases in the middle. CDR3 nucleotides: TGTGCCAGCAGCCAAGCTTTAAGGGGTCGGTACAATGAGCAGTTCTTC. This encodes CASSQALRGRYNEQFF.

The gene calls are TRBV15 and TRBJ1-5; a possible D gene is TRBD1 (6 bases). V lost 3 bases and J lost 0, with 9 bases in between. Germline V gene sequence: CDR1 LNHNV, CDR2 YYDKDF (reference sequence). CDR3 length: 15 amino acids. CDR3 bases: TGTGCCACCAGCAGGACAGGCAATAGCAATCAGCCCCAGCATTTT. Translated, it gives CATSRTGNSNQPQHF.

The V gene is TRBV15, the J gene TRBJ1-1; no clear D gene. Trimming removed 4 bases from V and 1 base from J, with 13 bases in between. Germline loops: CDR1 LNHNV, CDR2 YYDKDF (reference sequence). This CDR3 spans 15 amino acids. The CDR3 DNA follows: TGTGCCACCAGCACCACCAGGCGTGGGAACACTGAAGCTTTCTTT. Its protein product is CATSTTRRGNTEAFF.

The CDR3 is CAWSKTRRQPQHF. In nucleotides, the CDR3 is TGTGCCTGGAGTAAGACGAGAAGGCAGCCCCAGCATTTT. J is TRBJ1-5 and V is TRBV30, with no clear D. The CDR3 has 13 residues. Germline V gene lookup returns CDR1 GTSNPN and CDR2 SVGIG (reference sequence). V was cut by 2 bases and J by 7 bases, with 12 bases left in between.

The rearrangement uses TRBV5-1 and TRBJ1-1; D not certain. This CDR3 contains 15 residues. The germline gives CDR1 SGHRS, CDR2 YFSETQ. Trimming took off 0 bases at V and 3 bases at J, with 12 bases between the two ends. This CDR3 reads CASSLEVHGDTEAFF. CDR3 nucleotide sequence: TGCGCCAGCAGCTTGGAGGTCCATGGGGACACTGAAGCTTTCTTT. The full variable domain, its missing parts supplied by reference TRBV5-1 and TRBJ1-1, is KAGVTQTPRYLIKTRGQQVTLSCSPISGHRSVSWYQQTPGQGLQFLFEYFSETQRNKGNFPGRFSGRQFSNSRSEMNVSTLELGDSALYLCASSLEVHGDTEAFFGQGTRLTVV.

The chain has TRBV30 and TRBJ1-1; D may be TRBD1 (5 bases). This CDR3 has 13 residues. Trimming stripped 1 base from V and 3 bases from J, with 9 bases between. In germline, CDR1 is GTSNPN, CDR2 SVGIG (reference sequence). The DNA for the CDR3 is TGTGCCTGGAGTGAGGGGACCGACACTGAAGCTTTCTTT. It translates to CAWSEGTDTEAFF.

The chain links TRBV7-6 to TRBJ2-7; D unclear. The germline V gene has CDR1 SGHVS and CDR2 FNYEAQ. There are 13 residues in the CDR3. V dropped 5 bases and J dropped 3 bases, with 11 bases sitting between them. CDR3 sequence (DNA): TGTGCCAGCAGCACACACTCGGGCTACGAGCAGTACTTC. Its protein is CASSTHSGYEQYF.

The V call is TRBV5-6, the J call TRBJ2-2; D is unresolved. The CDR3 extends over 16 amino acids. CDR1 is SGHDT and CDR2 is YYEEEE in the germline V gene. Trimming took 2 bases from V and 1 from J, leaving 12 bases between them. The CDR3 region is CASSLFQGQNTGELFF. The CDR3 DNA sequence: TGTGCCAGCAGCTTATTTCAAGGGCAGAACACCGGGGAGCTGTTTTTT.